Below, one T cell receptor (beta chain) is given with its context. The CDR3 consists of 13 residues. The V gene's germline CDR1 is SNHLY and CDR2 FYNNEI. V lost 7 bases and J lost 2; bases outside the gene matches: 1. These data are taken from a study of blood T cell repertoires in COVID-19. Study overall: Acute-phase and convalescent COVID-19 samples originated in the United States, Italy and Spain. The analysed material was cDNA or gDNA that came from T cells, B-cell-depleted T cells, or PBMCs.

Authors' processing steps: Researchers report that nucleated cell counts were estimated from reference gene primer amplification. Clones were read by immunoSEQ multiplex PCR, and TCRdb kept only the in-frame ones, dropping some. The V and J calls and clone size were taken over from that table, and D and trimming were inferred from the DNA. This table holds 120,000 to 150,000 clones, about three quarters found once. This chain joins TRBV2 and TRBJ2-7, with TRBD2 matching over 11 bases. The sample comprised peripheral blood. The clonotype comes from a man aged 50-60 years with acute or convalescent COVID-19. The CDR3 here is CASKLAGAYEQYF. The CDR3 DNA is TGTGCCAGCAAACTAGCGGGGGCCTACGAGCAGTACTTC.